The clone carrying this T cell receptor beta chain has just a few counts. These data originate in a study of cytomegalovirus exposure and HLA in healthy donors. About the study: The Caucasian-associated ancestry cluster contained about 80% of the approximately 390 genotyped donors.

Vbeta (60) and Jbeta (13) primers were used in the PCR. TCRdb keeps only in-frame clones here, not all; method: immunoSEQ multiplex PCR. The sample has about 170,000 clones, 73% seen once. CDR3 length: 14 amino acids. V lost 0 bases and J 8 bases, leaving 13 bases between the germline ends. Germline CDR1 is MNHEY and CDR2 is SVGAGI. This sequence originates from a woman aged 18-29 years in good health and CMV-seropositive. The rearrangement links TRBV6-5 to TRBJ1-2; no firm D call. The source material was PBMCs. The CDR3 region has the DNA TGTGCCAGCAGTTACTCCGGGTTCGGGGTCGGCTACACCTTC. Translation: CASSYSGFGVGYTF.